The next 14 T cell receptor beta chains were all read from a single sample in a study of CD8+ T cells in alopecia areata. cDNA prepared by RNA extraction and subsequent reverse transcription served as the template for sequencing. The method was immunoSEQ multiplex PCR; TCRdb's version includes in-frame clones alone and lacks a portion of them. Of 200,000 to 250,000 clones in the sample, about 64% were seen once. Regarding treatment: oral pan-JAK inhibitor, 5-10 mg twice daily. Sample: CD4+ T cells sorted from blood, taken at week 4, from a patient treated with tofacitinib. These receptors came from a human donor with alopecia areata.

The chain has TRBV19 and TRBJ2-3, with TRBD2 as a possible D gene (6 bases). Trimming removed 5 bases at V and 2 bases at J, with 17 bases between. Germline V gives CDR1 LNHDA, CDR2 SQIVND (reference sequence). The CDR3 contains 16 residues. CDR3 sequence: CASSGGRQSLTDTQYF. CDR3 DNA sequence: TGTGCCAGTAGTGGAGGGAGACAATCTCTCACAGATACGCAGTATTTT. Full variable domain (remainder filled in from reference TRBV19 and TRBJ2-3): DGGITQSPKYLFRKEGQNVTLSCEQNLNHDAMYWYRQDPGQGLRLIYYSQIVNDFQKGDIAEGYSVSREKKESFPLTVTSAQKNPTAFYLCASSGGRQSLTDTQYFGPGTRLTVL.

This chain connects TRBV14 to TRBJ2-1, with 16 bases aligning to TRBD2. V was clipped by 3 bases and J by 0 bases; unmatched bases: 8. CDR3 size: 20 residues. Germline lookup yields CDR1 SGHDN and CDR2 FVKESK. CDR3 sequence reads: CASSQRLGLAGGSSYNEQFF. As DNA, the CDR3 is TGTGCCAGCAGCCAGCGATTGGGACTAGCGGGGGGGAGCTCCTACAATGAGCAGTTCTTC.

V usage is TRBV7-9 and J usage is TRBJ2-6, with 7 positions matching TRBD2. The J segment lost 2 bases and the V segment lost 8 bases, leaving 3 bases of the junction unmatched. CDR1 is SEHNR and CDR2 is FQNEAQ in the germline V gene (reference sequence). This CDR3 comprises 14 residues. CDR3 in amino acids: CASGRGTGANVLTF. The DNA for the CDR3 is TGTGCCAGCGGGAGGGGAACTGGGGCCAACGTCCTGACTTTC.

The V gene is TRBV25-1, the J gene TRBJ2-7, with a tentative D call TRBD1 (6 bases). The V and J ends lost 4 bases and 0 bases respectively, with 10 bases between them. This CDR3 contains 14 residues. Germline V gives CDR1 MGHDK, CDR2 SYGVNS. Here the CDR3 DNA reads TGTGCCAGCAGTGGCGCAGGGGACTCCTACGAGCAGTACTTC. It translates to CASSGAGDSYEQYF.

This clone was counted a few times. One end of the junction varies from germline; a read error may be responsible. The V gene is TRBV7-7, the J gene TRBJ2-5; D gene unclear. The CDR3 runs to 15 residues. Looked up from germline, CDR1 is SSHAT and CDR2 is FNYEAQ (reference sequence). This CDR3 reads CASSPLRRIQETQYF. CDR3 sequence (DNA): TGTGCTAGCAGCCCCCTGCGTCGCATCCAAGAGACCCAGTACTTC.

This chain links TRBV27 with TRBJ1-4; no clear D. The CDR3 consists of 14 residues. CDR1 MNHEY and CDR2 SMNVEV come from the germline V gene (reference sequence). Deletions cut 3 bases from V and 8 bases from J, with 13 bases between. The CDR3 sequence: CASSFNGPQEKLFF. CDR3 DNA: TGTGCCAGCAGTTTCAACGGGCCCCAGGAAAAACTGTTTTTT.

The CDR3 is CSAAVSTANVLTF. Here the CDR3 DNA reads TGCAGCGCTGCGGTCAGCACCGCCAACGTCCTGACTTTC. The chain carries TRBV29-1 and TRBJ2-6; D gene uncertain. This CDR3 is built from 13 residues. Germline V CDR1 and CDR2: SQVTM, ANQGSEA. Trimming removed 7 bases at V and 7 bases at J, with 14 bases between.

The V and J genes are TRBV30 and TRBJ1-2; D is ambiguous. Germline-derived CDR1 and CDR2 are GTSNPN and SVGIG (reference sequence). V dropped 0 bases and J dropped 4 bases, with 3 bases sitting between them. The CDR3 extends over 11 amino acids. The CDR3 sequence is CAWSVSYGYTF. CDR3 sequence (DNA): TGTGCCTGGAGTGTCAGCTATGGCTACACCTTC.

Comment on this clone: This sample also contains other DNA sequences that code for the same CDR3. The chain employs TRBV5-1 and TRBJ2-3; no definite D call. V was pared by 0 bases and J by 2 bases, with 4 bases between. Germline CDR1 reads SGHRS; CDR2 reads YFSETQ. This CDR3 spans 13 amino acids. In nucleotides, the CDR3 is TGCGCCAGCAGCTTGGAATCCACAGATACGCAGTATTTT. Translated, it gives CASSLESTDTQYF. Drawing the rest from reference TRBV5-1 and TRBJ2-3, the complete variable domain is KAGVTQTPRYLIKTRGQQVTLSCSPISGHRSVSWYQQTPGQGLQFLFEYFSETQRNKGNFPGRFSGRQFSNSRSEMNVSTLELGDSALYLCASSLESTDTQYFGPGTRLTVL.

This clone was found a few times. The chain couples TRBV29-1 to TRBJ1-1, with D unresolved. Trimming left V 7 bases short and J 4 bases short, with 10 bases between. The germline V gene has CDR1 SQVTM and CDR2 ANQGSEA. CDR3 size: 11 residues. The CDR3 DNA reads TGCAGCGCCCAGGCCCTCACTGAAGCTTTCTTT. It yields the protein CSAQALTEAFF.

This clone has more than one count but fewer than ten. Additional DNA sequences in this sample encode the identical CDR3. The gene calls are TRBV4-3 and TRBJ2-5; D possibly corresponds to TRBD2 (5 bases). The germline CDR1 and CDR2 sequences are LGHNA and YSLEER. Trimming cost V 0 bases and J 7 bases, with 6 bases left between them. This CDR3 has 12 residues. CDR3 amino acids: CASSQDRGTQYF. In DNA form, the CDR3 reads TGCGCCAGCAGCCAAGACCGGGGGACCCAGTACTTC.

V and J are TRBV11-2 and TRBJ1-1; D gene ambiguous. The CDR3 is 13 residues long. The V and J ends lost 5 bases and 5 bases respectively, with 12 bases between them. Germline assignment: CDR1 SGHAT and CDR2 FQNNGV. In DNA, the CDR3 is TGTGCCAGCAGCACCCAGGCTGGGACTGAAGCTTTCTTT. Protein product: CASSTQAGTEAFF.

V and J are TRBV29-1 and TRBJ1-4, with D maybe TRBD1 (5 bases). The CDR3 runs to 13 residues. Deletions cut 4 bases from V and 3 bases from J, with 9 bases between. Germline assignment: CDR1 SQVTM and CDR2 ANQGSEA. The CDR3 DNA is TGCAGCGTTGCAGGGTACCCTAATGAAAAACTGTTTTTT. Translating gives CSVAGYPNEKLFF. The whole variable domain, filled in from reference TRBV29-1 and TRBJ1-4, reads SAVISQKPSRDICQRGTSLTIQCQVDSQVTMMFWYRQQPGQSLTLIATANQGSEATYESGFVIDKFPISRPNLTFSTLTVSNMSPEDSSIYLCSVAGYPNEKLFFGSGTQLSVL.

This clone has just a few counts. This chain connects TRBV2 to TRBJ1-5; D uncertain. Germline CDR1 reads SNHLY; CDR2 reads FYNNEI. The CDR3 is 14 amino acids. With 2 bases removed from V and 1 base from J, the gap between germline ends came to 6 bases. The CDR3 DNA reads as TGTGCCAGCAGTGAAAGCACGAGCAATCAGCCCCAGCATTTT. Protein: CASSESTSNQPQHF. The entire variable domain, with the rest obtained from reference TRBV2 and TRBJ1-5, is as follows: EPEVTQTPSHQVTQMGQEVILRCVPISNHLYFYWYRQILGQKVEFLVSFYNNEISEKSEIFDDQFSVERPDGSNFTLKIRSTKLEDSAMYFCASSESTSNQPQHFGDGTRLSIL.